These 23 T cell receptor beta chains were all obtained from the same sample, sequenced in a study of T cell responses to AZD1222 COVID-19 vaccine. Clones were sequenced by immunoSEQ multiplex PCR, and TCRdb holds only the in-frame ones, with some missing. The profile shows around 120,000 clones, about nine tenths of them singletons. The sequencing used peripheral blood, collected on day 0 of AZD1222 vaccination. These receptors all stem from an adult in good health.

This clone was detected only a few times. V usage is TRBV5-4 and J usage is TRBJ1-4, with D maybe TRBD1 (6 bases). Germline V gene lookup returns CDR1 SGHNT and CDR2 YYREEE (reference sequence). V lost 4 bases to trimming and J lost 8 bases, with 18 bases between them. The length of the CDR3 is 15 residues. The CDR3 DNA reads TGTGCCAGCAGCGACCGATCGGGGGCGGGGGAAAAACTGTTTTTT. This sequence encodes CASSDRSGAGEKLFF.

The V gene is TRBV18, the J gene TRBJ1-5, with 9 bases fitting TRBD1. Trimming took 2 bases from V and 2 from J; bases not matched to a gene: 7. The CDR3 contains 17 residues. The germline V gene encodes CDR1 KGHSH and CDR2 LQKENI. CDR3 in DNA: TGTGCCAGCTCACCATCACAGGGGGCAGGGGGCAATCAGCCCCAGCATTTT. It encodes CASSPSQGAGGNQPQHF. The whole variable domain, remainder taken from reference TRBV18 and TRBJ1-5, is NAGVMQNPRHLVRRRGQEARLRCSPMKGHSHVYWYRQLPEEGLKFMVYLQKENIIDESGMPKERFSAEFPKEGPSILRIQQVVRGDSAAYFCASSPSQGAGGNQPQHFGDGTRLSIL.

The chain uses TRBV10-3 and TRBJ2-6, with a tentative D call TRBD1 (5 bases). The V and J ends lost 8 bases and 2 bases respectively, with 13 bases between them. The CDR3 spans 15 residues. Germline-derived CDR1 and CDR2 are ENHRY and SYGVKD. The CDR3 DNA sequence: TGTGCCATCCTAATAACAGGAGCTGGGGCCAACGTCCTGACTTTC. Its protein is CAILITGAGANVLTF.

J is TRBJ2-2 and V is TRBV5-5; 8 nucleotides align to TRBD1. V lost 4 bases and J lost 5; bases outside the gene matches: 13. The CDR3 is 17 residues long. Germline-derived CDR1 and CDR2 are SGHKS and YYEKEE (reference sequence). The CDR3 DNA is TGTGCCAGCAGCCAATACGACAGGGGTGGGGGAACCGGGGAGCTGTTTTTT. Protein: CASSQYDRGGGTGELFF.

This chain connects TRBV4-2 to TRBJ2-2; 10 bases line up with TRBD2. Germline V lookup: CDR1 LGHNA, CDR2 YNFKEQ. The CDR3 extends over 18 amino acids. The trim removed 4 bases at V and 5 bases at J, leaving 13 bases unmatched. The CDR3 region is CASSPQRPSGSKTGELFF. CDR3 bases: TGTGCCAGCAGCCCCCAAAGGCCTAGCGGGAGTAAGACCGGGGAGCTGTTTTTT.

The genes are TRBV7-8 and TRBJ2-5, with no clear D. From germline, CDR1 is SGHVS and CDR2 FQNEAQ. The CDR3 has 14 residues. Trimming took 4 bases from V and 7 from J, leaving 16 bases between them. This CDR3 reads CASSSLTSRRTQYF. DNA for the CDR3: TGTGCCAGCAGCTCACTGACCTCCCGCCGGACCCAGTACTTC.

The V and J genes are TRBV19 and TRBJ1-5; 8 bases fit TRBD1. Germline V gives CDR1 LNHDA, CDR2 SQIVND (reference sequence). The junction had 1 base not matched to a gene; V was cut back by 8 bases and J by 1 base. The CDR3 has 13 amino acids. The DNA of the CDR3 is TGTGCCAGTGACAGGGGAAGCAATCAGCCCCAGCATTTT. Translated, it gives CASDRGSNQPQHF. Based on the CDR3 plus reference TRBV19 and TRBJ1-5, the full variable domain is DGGITQSPKYLFRKEGQNVTLSCEQNLNHDAMYWYRQDPGQGLRLIYYSQIVNDFQKGDIAEGYSVSREKKESFPLTVTSAQKNPTAFYLCASDRGSNQPQHFGDGTRLSIL.

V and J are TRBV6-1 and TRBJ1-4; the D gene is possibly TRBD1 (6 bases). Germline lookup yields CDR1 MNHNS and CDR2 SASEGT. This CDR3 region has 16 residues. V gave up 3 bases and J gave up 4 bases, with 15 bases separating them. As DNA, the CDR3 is TGTGCCAGCAGTGACAGGGGTGTAACCCTTAATGAAAAACTGTTTTTT. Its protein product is CASSDRGVTLNEKLFF.

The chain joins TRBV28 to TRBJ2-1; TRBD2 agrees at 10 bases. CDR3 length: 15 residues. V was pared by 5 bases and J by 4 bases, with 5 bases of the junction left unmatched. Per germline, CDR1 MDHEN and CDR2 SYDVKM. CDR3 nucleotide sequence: TGTGCCAGCAGTAAAGCGGGAGGGGATTACAATGAGCAGTTCTTC. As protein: CASSKAGGDYNEQFF.

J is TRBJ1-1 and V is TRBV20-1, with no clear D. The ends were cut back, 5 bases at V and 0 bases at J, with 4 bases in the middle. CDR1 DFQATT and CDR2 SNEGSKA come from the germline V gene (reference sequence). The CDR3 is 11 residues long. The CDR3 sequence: CSAPVNTEAFF. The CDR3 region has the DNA TGCAGTGCTCCGGTGAACACTGAAGCTTTCTTT.

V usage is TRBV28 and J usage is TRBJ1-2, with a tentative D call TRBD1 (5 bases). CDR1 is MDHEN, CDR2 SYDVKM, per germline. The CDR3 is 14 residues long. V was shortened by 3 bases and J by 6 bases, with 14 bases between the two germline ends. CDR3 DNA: TGTGCCAGCAGTTTCTCTGACAGTCGCAATGGCTACACCTTC. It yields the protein CASSFSDSRNGYTF.

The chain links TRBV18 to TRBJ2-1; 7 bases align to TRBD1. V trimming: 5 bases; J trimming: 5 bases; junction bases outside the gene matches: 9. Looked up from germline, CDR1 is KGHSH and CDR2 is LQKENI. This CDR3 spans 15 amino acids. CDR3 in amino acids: CASSLSGTANNEQFF. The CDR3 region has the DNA TGTGCCAGCTCATTATCCGGGACAGCAAACAATGAGCAGTTCTTC.

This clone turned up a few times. CDR3 protein: CASSHRQGISKNQPQHF. The CDR3 DNA reads as TGTGCCAGCAGTCATCGACAGGGGATTTCAAAGAATCAGCCCCAGCATTTT. This chain links TRBV5-8 with TRBJ1-5; TRBD1 matches at 8 bases. The V gene's germline CDR1 is SGHTS and CDR2 YDEGEE. The CDR3 is 17 residues long. V lost 5 bases to trimming and J lost 4 bases; unmatched junction nucleotides: 14. Drawing the rest from reference TRBV5-8 and TRBJ1-5, the complete variable domain is EAGVTQSPTHLIKTRGQQATLRCSPISGHTSVYWYQQALGLGLQFLLWYDEGEERNRGNFPPRFSGRQFPNYSSELNVNALELEDSALYLCASSHRQGISKNQPQHFGDGTRLSIL.

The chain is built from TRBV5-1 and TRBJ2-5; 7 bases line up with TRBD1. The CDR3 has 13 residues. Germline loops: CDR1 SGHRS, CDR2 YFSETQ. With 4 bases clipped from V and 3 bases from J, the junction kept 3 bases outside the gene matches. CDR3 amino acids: CASSLTGEETQYF. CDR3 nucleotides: TGCGCCAGCAGCCTCACAGGGGAAGAGACCCAGTACTTC.

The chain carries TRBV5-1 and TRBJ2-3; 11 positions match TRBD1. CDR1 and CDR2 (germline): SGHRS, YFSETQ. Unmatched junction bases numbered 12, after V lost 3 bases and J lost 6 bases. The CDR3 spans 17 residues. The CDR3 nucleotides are TGCGCCAGCAGCTCCGGGACAGGGGGACTACCTACCGATACGCAGTATTTT. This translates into CASSSGTGGLPTDTQYF.

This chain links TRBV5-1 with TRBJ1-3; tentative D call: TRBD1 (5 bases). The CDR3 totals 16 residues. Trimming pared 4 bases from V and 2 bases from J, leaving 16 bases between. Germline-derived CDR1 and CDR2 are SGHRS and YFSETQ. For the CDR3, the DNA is TGCGCCAGCAGCCTCGGGTCGACGGGGCCTGGAAACACCATATATTTT. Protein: CASSLGSTGPGNTIYF.

CDR3 sequence: CASSSLAGGWDEQFF. The DNA of the CDR3 is TGTGCCAGCAGCTCGCTAGCGGGGGGGTGGGATGAGCAGTTCTTC. J is TRBJ2-1 and V is TRBV11-2; TRBD2 aligns across 12 bases. CDR1 is SGHAT and CDR2 is FQNNGV in the germline V gene. V shed 4 bases and J 8 bases; nucleotides not matched to a gene: 6. The CDR3 loop spans 15 amino acids.

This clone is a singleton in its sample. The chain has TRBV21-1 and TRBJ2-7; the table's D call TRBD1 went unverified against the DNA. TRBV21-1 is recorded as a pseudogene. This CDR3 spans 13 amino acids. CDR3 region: CASAGQGDNEQYF. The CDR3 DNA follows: TGTGCCAGCGCCGGACAGGGAGATAACGAGCAGTACTTC.

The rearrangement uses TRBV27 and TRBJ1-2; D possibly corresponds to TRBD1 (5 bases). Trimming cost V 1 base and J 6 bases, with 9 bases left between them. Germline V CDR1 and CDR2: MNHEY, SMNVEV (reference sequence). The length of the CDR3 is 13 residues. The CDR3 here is CASSLWGGNGYTF. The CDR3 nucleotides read TGTGCCAGCAGTTTATGGGGGGGGAATGGCTACACCTTC.

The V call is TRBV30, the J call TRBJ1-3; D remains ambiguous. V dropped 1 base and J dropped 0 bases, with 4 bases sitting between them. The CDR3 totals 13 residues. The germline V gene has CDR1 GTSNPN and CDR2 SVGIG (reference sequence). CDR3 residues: CAWSASSGNTIYF. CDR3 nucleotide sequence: TGTGCCTGGAGTGCAAGCTCTGGAAACACCATATATTTT.

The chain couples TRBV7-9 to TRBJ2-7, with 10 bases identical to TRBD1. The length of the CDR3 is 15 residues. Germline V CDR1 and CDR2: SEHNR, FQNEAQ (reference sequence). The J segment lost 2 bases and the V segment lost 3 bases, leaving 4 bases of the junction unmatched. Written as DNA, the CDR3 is TGTGCCAGCAGCTTCGGACAGGGGGTAACCTACGAGCAGTACTTC. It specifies CASSFGQGVTYEQYF.

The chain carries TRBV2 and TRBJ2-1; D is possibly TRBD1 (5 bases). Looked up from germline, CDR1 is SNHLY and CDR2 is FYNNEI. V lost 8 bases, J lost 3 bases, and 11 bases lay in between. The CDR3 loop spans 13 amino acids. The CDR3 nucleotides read TGTGCCAGCCTAGACAGTTTCTACAATGAGCAGTTCTTC. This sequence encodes CASLDSFYNEQFF.

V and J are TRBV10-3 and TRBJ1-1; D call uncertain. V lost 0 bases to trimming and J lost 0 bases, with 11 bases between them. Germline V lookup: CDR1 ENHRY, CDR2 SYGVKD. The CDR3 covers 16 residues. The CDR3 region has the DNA TGTGCCATCAGTGAGTCGGCAGTCCTCATGAACACTGAAGCTTTCTTT. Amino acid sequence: CAISESAVLMNTEAFF.